The source of this TCR beta chain is a study of metastatic and nonmetastatic thyroid tumors (dated by TCRdb to the early 2020s). Background for the entire study: Repertoires from peripheral blood and from tumor or nodule tissue samples of malignant and benign thyroid patients were compared.

Study-wide conclusions, independent of this receptor: In both blood and tumor samples, TCR beta diversity was reported to be significantly higher in malignant tumors than in benign nodules.

The CDR1 and CDR2 encoded by the germline V gene (reference sequence) are LNHDA and SQIVND. CDR3 length: 15 amino acids, cysteine to phenylalanine. Just CDR3 DNA is preserved here, 45 bases in frame from base 1. V is reduced by 1 base and J by 2 bases, leaving a spacing of 6 bases between them. This clone showed up many times. Its antigen has not been determined. No qualities accompany the bases; no much larger clone lies one base away. None of the patients had been given any treatment before thyroid surgery. Patient clinical samples collected from about 2012 to 2019 were retrospectively analysed using T-cell receptor beta sequencing. The receptor library was made with PCR. Reads for this sample came from an Illumina HiSeq 4000. High-throughput sequencing was used to profile the CDR3 region of the TCR beta-chain in every patient. Per the authors' processing: CDR3 differences across clinicopathological groups were used to build a classifier for discriminating distant-metastatic papillary thyroid cancer patients. The Shannon index was used to assess repertoire diversity, and the Morisita-Horn index was used to assess tumor-blood repertoire similarity. The public sequencing data were trimmed at Q25 with fastp and processed into clonotypes with MiXCR by TCRdb, which kept only in-frame beta chains. The V and J calls come from TCRdb's annotation, not from the publication. The table for this sample lists roughly 19,000 clones; 20% to 25% of them were counted only once. 10% of the sample comes from the top ten.

The receptor's source is a male donor with papillary thyroid cancer or a benign thyroid nodule (not recorded which). Some clones in this sample may be carry-over from other donors' samples. Sequencing was performed on tumor tissue. The chain is assembled from TRBV19 and TRBJ2-6; possibly the D gene is TRBD1, per 5 matching bases. The DNA sequence reads TGTGCCAGTAGTATAGGGGGCGCTGGGGCCAACGTCCTGACTTTC. Its translation is CASSIGGAGANVLTF.